This T cell receptor beta chain is from a study of OX40 agonist ivuxolimab in advanced cancers. On the study more broadly: The study enrolled dose-escalation patients with hepatocellular carcinoma, melanoma, renal cell or head and neck cancer. Three patients, one with hepatocellular carcinoma and two with cutaneous melanoma, responded partially. Study conclusions and caveats: CD8+ T cells showed, on average, more clonal expansion than CD4+ cells.

TCRdb's copy holds only in-frame clones and misses some; the assay was immunoSEQ multiplex PCR. The repertoire holds around 22,000 clones, with 80% to 90% as singletons. This clone is hyperexpanded in the sample. Its antigen is still unknown. This specimen includes other DNA sequences encoding the same CDR3. Trimming cost V 5 bases and J 4 bases; bases outside gene matches: 8. This CDR3 region has 14 residues. Germline CDR1 reads GTSNPN; CDR2 reads SVGIG (reference sequence). The chain joins TRBV30 to TRBJ2-1; 7 nucleotides line up with TRBD1. The material was CD4+ or CD8+ T cells sorted from blood, obtained in a trial of the OX40 agonist ivuxolimab. The TCR comes from an adult with an advanced solid tumor such as melanoma, head and neck, liver or kidney cancer. The CDR3 loop is CAWQPGQYYNEQFF. In DNA form, the CDR3 reads TGTGCCTGGCAGCCGGGACAGTATTACAATGAGCAGTTCTTC.